Listed below are T cell receptor beta chains from one sample, sequenced in a study of CD8+ T cells in alopecia areata. Sequencing used immunoSEQ multiplex PCR; TCRdb keeps in-frame clones, though not all of them. Of 100,000 to 150,000 clones listed, less than 70% are singletons. Sequencing was carried out using CD4+ T cells sorted from blood. The receptors shown here come from a human donor in good health. The CDR3 runs from the conserved cysteine through the conserved F or W. The order of the fields is clone size, J gene, V gene, D gene, CDR3 DNA, CDR3 protein. A D gene is named only where the DNA matches it firmly. Size values are once, few and many counts, or a class for expanded clones, and some rows have none.

abundance: -; j_gene: TRBJ1-5; v_gene: TRBV29-1; d_gene: -; CDR3nt: TGCAGCGTTGACTCGGGGAACAATCAGCCCCAGCATTTT; CDR3aa: CSVDSGNNQPQHF
abundance: -; j_gene: TRBJ2-5; v_gene: TRBV30; d_gene: -; CDR3nt: TGTGCCTGGAGTCCAGGGGAGTTAAAATCCTACTTC; CDR3aa: CAWSPGELKSYF
abundance: -; j_gene: TRBJ2-2; v_gene: TRBV9; d_gene: TRBD1; CDR3nt: TGTGCCAGCAGCCCCCGGGACAGAAACACCGGGGAGCTGTTTTTT; CDR3aa: CASSPRDRNTGELFF
abundance: -; j_gene: TRBJ2-5; v_gene: TRBV29-1; d_gene: TRBD2; CDR3nt: TGCAGCGTGGTTAGCGGGGTGGGGAAGACCCAGTACTTC; CDR3aa: CSVVSGVGKTQYF
abundance: few; j_gene: TRBJ2-6; v_gene: TRBV27; d_gene: -; CDR3nt: TGTGCCAGCGCCTGGACATACTCTGGGGCCAACGTCCTGACTTTC; CDR3aa: CASAWTYSGANVLTF
abundance: -; j_gene: TRBJ2-3; v_gene: TRBV5-1; d_gene: -; CDR3nt: TGCGCCAGCAGCCCCGAGGGACGGGGCAGCACAGATACGCAGTATTTT; CDR3aa: CASSPEGRGSTDTQYF
abundance: -; j_gene: TRBJ2-7; v_gene: TRBV7-2; d_gene: TRBD2; CDR3nt: TGTGCCAGCAGCTCCCGGACTAGCCACGAGCAGTACTTC; CDR3aa: CASSSRTSHEQYF
abundance: few; j_gene: TRBJ2-2; v_gene: TRBV7-9; d_gene: -; CDR3nt: TGTGCCAGCAGCTTAATAGGTTATCCACAACTCACCGGGGAGCTGTTTTTT; CDR3aa: CASSLIGYPQLTGELFF
abundance: few; j_gene: TRBJ1-1; v_gene: TRBV6-8; d_gene: TRBD1; CDR3nt: TGTGCCAGCAGTTACCTGACAGGGCGTGGGGACACTGAAGCTTTCTTT; CDR3aa: CASSYLTGRGDTEAFF
abundance: -; j_gene: TRBJ2-1; v_gene: TRBV25-1; d_gene: -; CDR3nt: TGTGCCAGCATGAGTAGGGGGAAATACAATGAGCAGTTCTTC; CDR3aa: CASMSRGKYNEQFF
abundance: -; j_gene: TRBJ2-1; v_gene: TRBV7-9; d_gene: -; CDR3nt: TGTGCCAGCAACGCGGTGGGGGGAACGATACCCTACAATGAGCAGTTCTTC; CDR3aa: CASNAVGGTIPYNEQFF
abundance: -; j_gene: TRBJ1-1; v_gene: TRBV6-1; d_gene: -; CDR3nt: TGTGCCAGCAGTGAATGGTTAAACACTGAAGCTTTCTTT; CDR3aa: CASSEWLNTEAFF
abundance: few; j_gene: TRBJ1-1; v_gene: TRBV29-1; d_gene: -; CDR3nt: TGCAGCGTCATTGGCACTGAAGCTTTCTTT; CDR3aa: CSVIGTEAFF